The next 26 T cell receptor beta chains were all read from a single sample in a study of CD8+ T cells in alopecia areata. RNA, once extracted, was reverse transcribed into cDNA for use as the sequencing template. Generated by immunoSEQ multiplex PCR, the TCRdb table keeps only in-frame clones and is missing some. The sample lists more than 95,000 clones, approximately 60% seen once, with roughly 5% in the top ten. This sample's treatment: oral pan-JAK inhibitor, 5-10 mg twice daily. The sample was CD4+ T cells sorted from blood, taken at week 4, from a patient treated with tofacitinib. These receptors came from a human donor with alopecia areata.

This clone was detected a few times. The V and J genes are TRBV19 and TRBJ2-1; 7 positions agree with TRBD2. Germline assignment: CDR1 LNHDA and CDR2 SQIVND (reference sequence). CDR3 length: 15 residues. Germline trimming cut 3 bases from V and 8 bases from J; bases unmatched to any gene: 10. The CDR3 is CASSIVGGSGYEQFF. In DNA, the CDR3 is TGTGCCAGTAGTATTGTTGGCGGGAGTGGCTATGAGCAGTTCTTC.

Here the CDR3 DNA reads TGTGCCTGGAGTGGGGGGGTCAACAATCAGCCCCAGCATTTT. Amino acids: CAWSGGVNNQPQHF. The chain recombines TRBV30 with TRBJ1-5, with a weak D call TRBD1 (5 bases). Trimming left V 1 base short and J 3 bases short, with 10 bases between. The CDR3 covers 14 residues. CDR1 GTSNPN and CDR2 SVGIG come from the germline V gene (reference sequence).

The rearrangement links TRBV9 to TRBJ1-2; D is uncertain. V lost 0 bases to trimming and J lost 1 base, with 7 bases between them. This CDR3 has 14 amino acids. The germline V gene has CDR1 SGDLS and CDR2 YYNGEE. The CDR3 region has the DNA TGTGCCAGCAGCGTAGATCCGGGTAACTATGGCTACACCTTC. This codes for CASSVDPGNYGYTF.

The rearrangement uses TRBV15 and TRBJ2-7; D is unclear. Germline loops: CDR1 LNHNV, CDR2 YYDKDF (reference sequence). The CDR3 has 14 amino acids. V was cut by 0 bases and J by 7 bases, with 13 bases left in between. Written as DNA, the CDR3 is TGTGCCACCAGCAGAGATCAACTATCCGGGGAGCAGTACTTC. Translated, it gives CATSRDQLSGEQYF.

The CDR3 here is CASTKRGYGYTF. The CDR3 DNA reads as TGTGCCAGCACGAAGCGCGGCTATGGCTACACCTTC. V and J are TRBV6-5 and TRBJ1-2; D remains ambiguous. Germline CDR1 and CDR2: MNHEY and SVGAGI. The CDR3 is made up of 12 amino acids. Trimming stripped 7 bases from V and 4 bases from J, with 10 bases between.

The chain recombines TRBV28 with TRBJ1-3, with D possibly TRBD1 on 5 matching bases. CDR3 length: 11 residues. Germline values: CDR1 MDHEN, CDR2 SYDVKM. V gave up 6 bases and J gave up 10 bases, with 10 bases separating them. The CDR3 loop reads CASSLRQTIYF. The CDR3 coding sequence is TGTGCCAGCAGCCTACGACAGACCATATATTTT. The entire variable domain, with the rest obtained from reference TRBV28 and TRBJ1-3, is as follows: DVKVTQSSRYLVKRTGEKVFLECVQDMDHENMFWYRQDPGLGLRLIYFSYDVKMKEKGDIPEGYSVSREKKERFSLILESASTNQTSMYLCASSLRQTIYFGEGSWLTVV.

The V gene is TRBV5-1, the J gene TRBJ2-1; D possibly corresponds to TRBD1 (5 bases). Germline CDR1 SGHRS, CDR2 YFSETQ. The CDR3 has 13 amino acids. The ends were cut back, 0 bases at V and 9 bases at J, with 10 bases in the middle. The CDR3 sequence: CASSLGQSAEQFF. The CDR3 DNA reads TGCGCCAGCAGCTTGGGACAGTCAGCTGAGCAGTTCTTC.

The chain employs TRBV5-4 and TRBJ2-2; possibly TRBD1 or TRBD2 for D (6 bases each). The V gene's germline CDR1 is SGHNT and CDR2 YYREEE (reference sequence). CDR3 size: 15 residues. Trimming shortened V by 2 bases and J by 2 bases, and 10 bases separated the two germline ends. CDR3 bases: TGTGCCAGCAGCTTAGGGGGACTCAACACCGGGGAGCTGTTTTTT. Protein product: CASSLGGLNTGELFF.

The V call is TRBV28, the J call TRBJ1-1; D unresolved. Germline lookup yields CDR1 MDHEN and CDR2 SYDVKM. This CDR3 contains 13 residues. The V end lost 6 bases, the J end lost 4 bases, and 12 bases lay between the germline ends. CDR3: CASRDLTGTEAFF. For the CDR3, the DNA is TGTGCCAGCAGGGACCTTACGGGCACTGAAGCTTTCTTT.

This clone turned up a few times. This chain connects TRBV7-3 to TRBJ2-4; no definite D call. Per the germline V gene, CDR1 is SGHTA and CDR2 is FQGTGA. The length of the CDR3 is 13 residues. With 2 bases removed from V and 9 bases from J, the gap between germline ends came to 11 bases. The CDR3 sequence: CASSLQNGRIQYF. CDR3 DNA sequence: TGTGCCAGCAGCTTACAGAATGGGCGCATTCAGTACTTC.

This clone was observed a few times. The V and J genes are TRBV5-1 and TRBJ2-1; 9 bases match TRBD2. The V segment lost 4 bases and the J segment 8 bases; nucleotides outside the gene matches: 10. Per germline, CDR1 SGHRS and CDR2 YFSETQ. CDR3 length: 15 residues. As DNA, the CDR3 is TGCGCCAGCAGCCCAATGGCGGGAGGGCCAGATGAGCAGTTCTTC. Amino acids: CASSPMAGGPDEQFF.

The chain combines TRBV29-1 with TRBJ2-1, with TRBD1 matching over 8 bases. The V and J ends lost 7 bases and 1 base, in that order; junction bases with no gene match: 3. Germline-derived CDR1 and CDR2 are SQVTM and ANQGSEA. The CDR3 consists of 13 residues. The CDR3 coding sequence is TGCAGCGCGCGACAGGGGTCCTACAATGAGCAGTTCTTC. Translating gives CSARQGSYNEQFF.

This sequence joins TRBV19 and TRBJ1-2; TRBD1 aligns across 7 bases. Germline assignment: CDR1 LNHDA and CDR2 SQIVND (reference sequence). The CDR3 length is 13 residues. V dropped 7 bases and J dropped 5; count of bases not matched to a gene: 7. CDR3 coding DNA: TGTGCCAGTAATAGGGGGCCTGGGTATGGCTACACCTTC. This codes for CASNRGPGYGYTF.

The chain has TRBV7-2 and TRBJ2-5; no firm D call. Germline values: CDR1 SGHTA, CDR2 FQGNSA. The CDR3 totals 13 residues. The V and J ends lost 0 bases and 5 bases respectively, with 7 bases between them. The CDR3, as DNA: TGTGCCAGCAGCTTAGCCCCAGCGGAGACCCAGTACTTC. Amino acid sequence: CASSLAPAETQYF.

The genes are TRBV5-1 and TRBJ1-5; possible D gene TRBD1, 6 bases. CDR3 size: 15 residues. Germline loops: CDR1 SGHRS, CDR2 YFSETQ. The V end lost 7 bases, the J end lost 6 bases, and 20 bases lay between the germline ends. The DNA of the CDR3 is TGCGCCAGCGTGAGTTTGAGGGGGAGCCCTCAGCCCCAGCATTTT. As protein: CASVSLRGSPQPQHF.

The chain combines TRBV7-2 with TRBJ2-5, with TRBD1 as a possible D gene (6 bases). Deletions cut 4 bases from V and 0 bases from J, with 6 bases between. This CDR3 region has 13 residues. CDR1 is SGHTA, CDR2 FQGNSA, per germline. CDR3 in amino acids: CASSWTDQETQYF. The CDR3, as DNA: TGTGCCAGCAGCTGGACAGACCAAGAGACCCAGTACTTC.

This clone occurred a few times. The chain uses TRBV4-3 and TRBJ2-3; weak D call: TRBD1 (7 bases). The germline CDR1 and CDR2 sequences are LGHNA and YSLEER. The CDR3 consists of 18 residues. Trimming took 1 base from V and 2 from J, leaving 19 bases between them. DNA for the CDR3: TGCGCCAGCAGCCAAGGGTTCCTGGAGGGACAGTCCACAGATACGCAGTATTTT. It encodes CASSQGFLEGQSTDTQYF.

This rearrangement joins TRBV15 to TRBJ2-1, with 12 nucleotides matching TRBD1. This CDR3 has 15 amino acids. CDR1 LNHNV and CDR2 YYDKDF come from the germline V gene (reference sequence). Trimming removed 4 bases from V and 9 bases from J; junction bases left unmatched: 7. The chain's CDR3 is CATSTGTGGLGEQFF. CDR3 in DNA: TGTGCCACCAGCACCGGGACAGGGGGCTTAGGTGAGCAGTTCTTC.

This CDR3 is CASSQRWGTDTQYF. CDR3 sequence (DNA): TGTGCCAGCAGCCAGAGGTGGGGCACAGATACGCAGTATTTT. This chain uses TRBV7-2 with TRBJ2-3; the D is unclear. This CDR3 region has 14 residues. The germline V gene has CDR1 SGHTA and CDR2 FQGNSA. The ends were cut back, 5 bases at V and 1 base at J, with 10 bases in the middle.

The genes are TRBV28 and TRBJ1-2; 8 bases align to TRBD1. Germline loops: CDR1 MDHEN, CDR2 SYDVKM. V lost 2 bases to trimming and J lost 6 bases; unmatched junction nucleotides: 5. CDR3 length equals 14 residues. The CDR3 DNA follows: TGTGCCAGCAGTTTACCGGACAGGGATCATGGCTACACCTTC. It encodes CASSLPDRDHGYTF.

The genes are TRBV29-1 and TRBJ2-3, with a weak D call TRBD2 (6 bases). CDR3 length: 13 amino acids. CDR1 and CDR2 from the germline V gene are SQVTM and ANQGSEA. V gave up 1 base and J gave up 1 base, with 6 bases separating them. As DNA, the CDR3 is TGCAGCGTTGAAGCTAGCGGCACAGATACGCAGTATTTT. It translates to CSVEASGTDTQYF.

The V call is TRBV4-2, the J call TRBJ2-2; 9 positions agree with TRBD2. Germline V gives CDR1 LGHNA, CDR2 YNFKEQ. The CDR3 consists of 18 residues. Trimming cost V 4 bases and J 2 bases; bases outside gene matches: 11. The CDR3 loop reads CASSPQKGLAINTGELFF. The CDR3 nucleotides are TGTGCCAGCAGCCCACAAAAGGGACTAGCTATAAACACCGGGGAGCTGTTTTTT.

This clone has a count of ten or more. The chain links TRBV27 to TRBJ1-2; 7 positions match TRBD1. Trimming took 6 bases from V and 2 from J; bases not matched to a gene: 3. The CDR3 has 13 amino acids. Germline V gives CDR1 MNHEY, CDR2 SMNVEV (reference sequence). CDR3 in DNA: TGTGCCAGCAGATCCAGGGGGAACTATGGCTACACCTTC. Amino acids: CASRSRGNYGYTF.

This clone was seen more than once but under ten times. The chain couples TRBV29-1 to TRBJ1-1; D remains unclear. The CDR3 sequence is 10 residues long. Between the trimmed V and J ends, which lost 1 base and 10 bases, there was a span of 7 bases. Germline V lookup: CDR1 SQVTM, CDR2 ANQGSEA. CDR3 coding DNA: TGCAGCGTTGAAGCGGGAGGAGCTTTCTTT. This codes for CSVEAGGAFF.

This clone was seen a few times. The CDR3 spells CASSPGQGWETQYF. The CDR3 DNA sequence: TGTGCCAGCTCACCGGGACAGGGCTGGGAGACCCAGTACTTC. The rearrangement joins TRBV18 to TRBJ2-5; 9 nucleotides agree with TRBD1. V lost 3 bases and J lost 5; bases outside the gene matches: 4. The CDR3 sequence is 14 residues long. Germline CDR1 KGHSH, CDR2 LQKENI.

This chain joins TRBV30 and TRBJ1-5, with 8 positions matching TRBD1. The germline V gene has CDR1 GTSNPN and CDR2 SVGIG (reference sequence). The CDR3 is made up of 13 amino acids. After removal of 3 bases from V and 7 bases from J, the junction contained 5 bases not matched to a gene. The CDR3 nucleotides are TGTGCCTGGAGCGCAGGGGGCAGCCAGCCCCAGCATTTT. It translates to CAWSAGGSQPQHF.